Below, 21 T cell receptor beta chains from the same sample are listed, as sequenced in a study of metastatic and nonmetastatic thyroid tumors. TCRdb reanalyzed the PCR reads with MiXCR. This sample carries more than 15,000 clones, under 30% of them seen once, and the ten largest clones take approximately 24%. Not a single patient had been given any form of treatment at any point before undergoing thyroid surgery. The sample was tumor tissue. The receptors shown here come from a female donor with papillary thyroid cancer or a benign thyroid nodule (not recorded which). Some clones in this sample may be carry-over from other donors' samples.

This clone was counted ten times or more. The chain carries TRBV6-6 and TRBJ2-7, with D unresolved. The V end was cut by 2 bases, the J end by 4 bases, with 12 bases between. The CDR3 consists of 14 residues. In germline, CDR1 is MNHNY, CDR2 SVGAGI (reference sequence). In DNA, the CDR3 is TGTGCCAGCAGTTACGGACCCCGGAGTTACGAGCAGTACTTC. Translation: CASSYGPRSYEQYF.

The sample holds a few counts of this clone. The chain carries TRBV7-3 and TRBJ2-5; 8 bases fit TRBD1. Germline lookup yields CDR1 SGHTA and CDR2 FQGTGA. V lost 5 bases and J lost 11; bases outside the gene matches: 7. The CDR3 covers 12 residues. The CDR3 DNA reads as TGTGCCAGCAGCACCGGGACAGGCCTTCAGTACTTC. This translates into CASSTGTGLQYF. The whole variable domain, remainder taken from reference TRBV7-3 and TRBJ2-5, is GAGVSQTPSNKVTEKGKYVELRCDPISGHTALYWYRQSLGQGPEFLIYFQGTGAADDSGLPNDRFFAVRPEGSVSTLKIQRTERGDSAVYLCASSTGTGLQYFGPGTRLLVL.

This clone is termed medium-sized. The chain uses TRBV27 and TRBJ2-1, with D hard to call. Per germline, CDR1 MNHEY and CDR2 SMNVEV (reference sequence). This CDR3 is built from 15 residues. V lost 3 bases, J lost 1 base, and 10 bases lay in between. The CDR3 region is CASSFLGSSYNEQFF. The CDR3 nucleotides are TGTGCCAGCAGTTTTTTGGGGTCGTCCTACAATGAGCAGTTCTTC.

This clone was seen ten or more times. This sequence joins TRBV2 and TRBJ1-2; TRBD1 might be the D (5 bases). The germline V gene has CDR1 SNHLY and CDR2 FYNNEI. V lost 1 base and J 4 bases, leaving 10 bases between the germline ends. The CDR3 sequence is 14 residues long. The CDR3 region has the DNA TGTGCCAGCAGTGAAGGTCGAGGGGTCTATGGCTACACCTTC. Protein: CASSEGRGVYGYTF.

The chain combines TRBV9 with TRBJ2-1; no clear D gene. Trimming stripped 3 bases from V and 5 bases from J, with 12 bases between. CDR1 and CDR2 (germline): SGDLS, YYNGEE. This CDR3 is 14 amino acids long. CDR3 residues: CASSAQQVDNEQFF. DNA of the CDR3: TGTGCCAGCAGCGCGCAACAAGTAGACAATGAGCAGTTCTTC.

Only a few counts were recorded for this clone. The chain links TRBV28 to TRBJ1-1, with 7 bases aligning to TRBD1. The CDR3 is 15 residues long. After removal of 2 bases from V and 4 bases from J, the junction contained 7 bases not matched to a gene. Germline V gives CDR1 MDHEN, CDR2 SYDVKM. CDR3 sequence: CASSLPNRGGTEAFF. CDR3 in DNA: TGTGCCAGCAGTTTACCCAACAGGGGAGGCACTGAAGCTTTCTTT.

As for this clone: This may stem from a read error, because a much larger clone lies one nucleotide away. This chain's CDR3 is CAGEGYSETQYF. The CDR3 DNA sequence: TGTGCCGGAGAGGGGTATTCGGAGACCCAGTACTTC. This chain links TRBV7-9 with TRBJ2-5; D possibly uses TRBD1 or TRBD2 (5 bases each). V shed 11 bases and J shed 5 bases, with 15 bases lying between them. This CDR3 is built from 12 residues. Germline V gives CDR1 SEHNR, CDR2 FQNEAQ (reference sequence).

In this sample, this clone turned up many times. The chain uses TRBV15 and TRBJ2-1; a possible D gene is TRBD2 (5 bases). The CDR3 totals 16 residues. The germline V and J ends were trimmed by 3 bases and 0 bases, with 12 bases remaining between them. Germline CDR1 reads LNHNV; CDR2 reads YYDKDF (reference sequence). The CDR3 loop reads CATSSLERSSYNEQFF. For the CDR3, the DNA is TGTGCCACCAGCAGTCTCGAGCGGTCCTCCTACAATGAGCAGTTCTTC.

This clone was counted at least ten times. This chain uses TRBV5-6 with TRBJ2-7, with D unclear. Germline lookup yields CDR1 SGHDT and CDR2 YYEEEE. With 2 bases removed from V and 6 bases from J, the gap between germline ends came to 9 bases. This CDR3 has 12 residues. The CDR3 is CASSFPVGEQYF. CDR3 DNA: TGTGCCAGCAGCTTTCCGGTTGGCGAGCAGTACTTC.

By share of the sample, this clone is medium-sized. A read error may be the cause here, since a much bigger clone is one base away. Other DNA sequences in the same sample also yield this CDR3. The chain combines TRBV20-1 with TRBJ2-1, with unresolved D. The V end was cut by 3 bases, the J end by 0 bases, with 9 bases between. The CDR3 contains 14 residues. Germline V lookup: CDR1 DFQATT, CDR2 SNEGSKA (reference sequence). The CDR3 region is CSARGGSSYNEQFF. In DNA, the CDR3 is TGCAGTGCTAGGGGCGGAAGCTCCTACAATGAGCAGTTCTTC.

This clone was seen at least ten times. The chain couples TRBV7-3 to TRBJ2-1; possible D gene TRBD2, 5 bases. Germline values: CDR1 SGHTA, CDR2 FQGTGA. V was cut by 2 bases and J by 5 bases, with 13 bases left in between. This CDR3 is 15 amino acids long. DNA for the CDR3: TGTGCCAGCAGCTTATCGCGGGCGACAAACAATGAGCAGTTCTTC. It codes for CASSLSRATNNEQFF.

This clone was seen once. This sequence joins TRBV13 and TRBJ1-1; 7 bases align to TRBD1. The V segment lost 5 bases and the J segment 10 bases; nucleotides outside the gene matches: 16. CDR1 and CDR2 (germline): PRHDT, FYEKMQ (reference sequence). The CDR3 has 15 residues. The CDR3 nucleotides are TGTGCCAGCAGCCCTAAGGACAGGTGGAGTTTGGCAGCTTTCTTT. Amino acids: CASSPKDRWSLAAFF.

In its sample, this clone was seen many times. The chain's CDR3 is CASSLDGRPPRIYGYTF. CDR3 nucleotide sequence: TGTGCCAGCAGCTTGGATGGCAGGCCTCCGCGGATATATGGCTACACCTTC. The rearrangement links TRBV5-4 to TRBJ1-2; D not resolved. From germline, CDR1 is SGHNT and CDR2 YYREEE (reference sequence). CDR3 length: 17 amino acids. V lost 0 bases and J 5 bases, leaving 20 bases between the germline ends.

This clone was seen ten or more times. The chain carries TRBV28 and TRBJ1-2, with D unclear. This CDR3 region has 13 residues. The V end was cut by 8 bases, the J end by 5 bases, with 15 bases between. CDR1 MDHEN and CDR2 SYDVKM come from the germline V gene. CDR3 bases: TGTGCCAGCTCGGGAGCAGCGGCATATGGCTACACCTTC. Protein: CASSGAAAYGYTF.

The gene calls are TRBV19 and TRBJ1-2; no firm D call. The germline V gene encodes CDR1 LNHDA and CDR2 SQIVND (reference sequence). V lost 5 bases, J lost 8 bases, and 30 bases lay in between. The CDR3 is made up of 18 amino acids. The CDR3 protein is CASSPKGGFDILSRGYTF. In nucleotides, the CDR3 is TGTGCCAGTAGTCCTAAGGGAGGGTTTGACATCCTCTCTAGGGGCTACACCTTC. Drawing the rest from reference TRBV19 and TRBJ1-2, the complete variable domain is DGGITQSPKYLFRKEGQNVTLSCEQNLNHDAMYWYRQDPGQGLRLIYYSQIVNDFQKGDIAEGYSVSREKKESFPLTVTSAQKNPTAFYLCASSPKGGFDILSRGYTFGSGTRLTVV.

This clone was picked up a small number of times. V and J are TRBV7-8 and TRBJ2-7, with 7 bases lining up with TRBD2. V was clipped by 3 bases and J by 2 bases; unmatched bases: 7. Germline CDR1 is SGHVS and CDR2 is FQNEAQ. CDR3 length: 15 amino acids. The DNA for the CDR3 is TGTGCCAGCAGCTTTGGCGTAGCGGGTCCCTACGAGCAGTACTTC. It codes for CASSFGVAGPYEQYF.

The chain joins TRBV18 to TRBJ1-2, with 9 bases matching TRBD1. Trimming at V came to 1 base and at J to 7 bases, leaving 7 bases not matched to a gene. CDR1 and CDR2 from the germline V gene are KGHSH and LQKENI. The CDR3 is made up of 15 amino acids. The CDR3 loop reads CASSPLVQGASGYTF. Here the CDR3 DNA reads TGTGCCAGCTCACCACTGGTACAGGGGGCGAGTGGCTACACCTTC.

By share of the sample, this clone is medium-sized. V and J are TRBV10-2 and TRBJ2-7; D may be TRBD2 (5 bases). V was pared by 3 bases and J by 6 bases, with 6 bases between. The CDR3 sequence is 11 residues long. CDR1 is WSHSY, CDR2 SAAADI, per germline. The CDR3 region is CASSEEGEQYF. Here the CDR3 DNA reads TGCGCCAGCAGTGAAGAGGGCGAGCAGTACTTC.

This clone was counted at least ten times. The chain links TRBV14 to TRBJ1-2; 9 bases map to TRBD1. This CDR3 is 15 amino acids long. J lost 8 bases, V lost 3 bases, and 10 bases had no gene match. The V gene's germline CDR1 is SGHDN and CDR2 FVKESK. The CDR3 coding sequence is TGTGCCAGCAGCCAGTACCAAGGACAGGGGAAGGGCTACACCTTC. It is translated as CASSQYQGQGKGYTF.

This clone appeared a few times. This chain links TRBV28 with TRBJ2-1; 8 bases are shared with TRBD2. The CDR3 length is 17 residues. Per the germline V gene, CDR1 is MDHEN and CDR2 is SYDVKM. Unmatched junction bases numbered 10, after V lost 5 bases and J lost 1 base. CDR3 nucleotide sequence: TGTGCCAGCAGTCCCGTTACGGTAGCGGGGTCCTACAATGAGCAGTTCTTC. This translates into CASSPVTVAGSYNEQFF.

The rearrangement links TRBV6-2 or TRBV6-3 to TRBJ1-6; D gene unclear. The germline V gene has CDR1 MNHEY and CDR2 SVGEGT. Trimming stripped 2 bases from V and 0 bases from J, with 5 bases between. The CDR3 consists of 15 residues. CDR3 sequence: CASSYRSSYNSPLHF. The CDR3, as DNA: TGTGCCAGCAGTTACAGGAGCTCCTATAATTCACCCCTCCACTTT.